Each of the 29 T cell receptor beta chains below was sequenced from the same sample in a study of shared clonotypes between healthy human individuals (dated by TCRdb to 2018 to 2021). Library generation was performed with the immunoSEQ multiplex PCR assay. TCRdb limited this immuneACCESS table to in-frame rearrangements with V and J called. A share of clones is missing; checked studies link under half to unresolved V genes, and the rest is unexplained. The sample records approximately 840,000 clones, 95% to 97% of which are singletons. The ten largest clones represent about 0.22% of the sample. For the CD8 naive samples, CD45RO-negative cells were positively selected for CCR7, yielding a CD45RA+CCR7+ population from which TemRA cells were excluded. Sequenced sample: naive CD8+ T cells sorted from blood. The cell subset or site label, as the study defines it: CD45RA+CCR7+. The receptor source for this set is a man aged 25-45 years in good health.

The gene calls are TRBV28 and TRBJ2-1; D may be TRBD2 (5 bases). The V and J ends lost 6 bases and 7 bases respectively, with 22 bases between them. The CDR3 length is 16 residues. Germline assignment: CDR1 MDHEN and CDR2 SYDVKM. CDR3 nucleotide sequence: TGTGCCAGCAGACATGCCCGGGAAATCTACGAGAATGAGCAGTTCTTC. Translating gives CASRHAREIYENEQFF.

Here the CDR3 reads CASSLPGRGLFF. The DNA of the CDR3 is TGTGCCAGCAGTTTACCCGGGCGAGGACTGTTTTTT. J is TRBJ1-4 and V is TRBV27; D not certain. The V gene's germline CDR1 is MNHEY and CDR2 SMNVEV (reference sequence). V lost 2 bases and J 13 bases, leaving 11 bases between the germline ends. The CDR3 spans 12 residues. The full variable domain, in which reference TRBV27 and TRBJ1-4 provide the parts outside the CDR3, is EAQVTQNPRYLITVTGKKLTVTCSQNMNHEYMSWYRQDPGLGLRQIYYSMNVEVTDKGDVPEGYKVSRKEKRNFPLILESPSPNQTSLYFCASSLPGRGLFFGSGTQLSVL.

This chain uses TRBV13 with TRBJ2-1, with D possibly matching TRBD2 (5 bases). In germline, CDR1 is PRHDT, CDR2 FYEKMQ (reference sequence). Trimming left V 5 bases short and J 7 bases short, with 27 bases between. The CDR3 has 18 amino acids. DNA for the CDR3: TGTGCCAGCAGCCAAATTTGGACTGAAAACGTGGGTTGGAATGAGCAGTTCTTC. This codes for CASSQIWTENVGWNEQFF.

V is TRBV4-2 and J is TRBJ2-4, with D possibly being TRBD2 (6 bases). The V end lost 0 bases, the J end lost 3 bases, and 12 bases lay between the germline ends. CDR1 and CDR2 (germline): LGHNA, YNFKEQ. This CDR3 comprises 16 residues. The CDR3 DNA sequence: TGTGCCAGCAGCCAAGATCCGGGAGAGGTCAAAAACATTCAGTACTTC. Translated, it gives CASSQDPGEVKNIQYF.

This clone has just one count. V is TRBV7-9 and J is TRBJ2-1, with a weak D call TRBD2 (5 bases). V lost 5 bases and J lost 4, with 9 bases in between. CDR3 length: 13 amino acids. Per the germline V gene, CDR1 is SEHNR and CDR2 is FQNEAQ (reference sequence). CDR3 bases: TGTGCCAGCAGCCATGGAGGATACAATGAGCAGTTCTTC. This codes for CASSHGGYNEQFF.

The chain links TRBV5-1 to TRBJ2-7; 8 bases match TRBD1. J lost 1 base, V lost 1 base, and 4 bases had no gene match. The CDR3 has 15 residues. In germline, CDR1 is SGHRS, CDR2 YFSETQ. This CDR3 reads CASSLRGQGSYEQYF. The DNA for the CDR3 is TGCGCCAGCAGCTTGAGAGGACAGGGATCCTACGAGCAGTACTTC.

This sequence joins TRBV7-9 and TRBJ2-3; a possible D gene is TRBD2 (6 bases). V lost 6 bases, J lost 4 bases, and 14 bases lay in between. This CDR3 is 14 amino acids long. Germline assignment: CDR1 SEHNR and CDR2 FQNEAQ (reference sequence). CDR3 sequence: CASRGTWASDTQYF. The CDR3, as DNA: TGTGCCAGCAGAGGGACTTGGGCATCAGATACGCAGTATTTT.

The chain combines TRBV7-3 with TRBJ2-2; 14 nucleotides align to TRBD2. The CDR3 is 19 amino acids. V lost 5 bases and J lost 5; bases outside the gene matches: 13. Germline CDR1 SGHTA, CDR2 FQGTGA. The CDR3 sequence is CASSGTNGTSGSRTGELFF. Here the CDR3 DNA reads TGTGCCAGCAGCGGAACGAACGGGACTAGCGGGAGCCGGACCGGGGAGCTGTTTTTT.

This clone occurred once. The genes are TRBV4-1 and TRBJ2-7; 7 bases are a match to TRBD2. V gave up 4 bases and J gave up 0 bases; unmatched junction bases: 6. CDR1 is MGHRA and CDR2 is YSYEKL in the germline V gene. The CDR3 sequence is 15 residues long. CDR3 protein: CASSPTSHSSYEQYF. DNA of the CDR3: TGCGCCAGCAGCCCGACTAGCCACAGCTCCTACGAGCAGTACTTC.

CDR3 nucleotide sequence: TGCGCCAGCACACAGGTAGGGACAGAGGGGGTAGATACGCAGTATTTT. Encoded protein: CASTQVGTEGVDTQYF. This chain links TRBV5-1 with TRBJ2-3; 7 nucleotides line up with TRBD1. V dropped 6 bases and J dropped 5; count of bases not matched to a gene: 15. CDR1 and CDR2 from the germline V gene are SGHRS and YFSETQ. The CDR3 is 16 residues long.

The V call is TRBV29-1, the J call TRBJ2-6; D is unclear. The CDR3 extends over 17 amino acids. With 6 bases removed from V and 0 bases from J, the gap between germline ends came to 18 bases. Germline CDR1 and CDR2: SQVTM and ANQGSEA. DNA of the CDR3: TGCAGCGTCCCCACCCCCCCAAACCTCTCTGGGGCCAACGTCCTGACTTTC. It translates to CSVPTPPNLSGANVLTF.

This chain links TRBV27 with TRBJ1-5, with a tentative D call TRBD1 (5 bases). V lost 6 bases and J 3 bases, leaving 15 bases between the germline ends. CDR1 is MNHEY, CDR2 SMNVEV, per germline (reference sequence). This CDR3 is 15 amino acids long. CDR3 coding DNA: TGTGCCAGCAGGTTAGGGAGGGGACCCAATCAGCCCCAGCATTTT. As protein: CASRLGRGPNQPQHF.

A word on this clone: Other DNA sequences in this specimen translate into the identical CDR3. The CDR3 loop reads CASSLGVGQPQHF. The CDR3, as DNA: TGTGCCAGCAGCTTAGGGGTAGGACAGCCCCAGCATTTT. The J gene is TRBJ1-5, the V gene TRBV7-9; the D is unclear. This CDR3 is 13 amino acids long. V gave up 1 base and J gave up 7 bases, with 8 bases separating them. The germline gives CDR1 SEHNR, CDR2 FQNEAQ (reference sequence).

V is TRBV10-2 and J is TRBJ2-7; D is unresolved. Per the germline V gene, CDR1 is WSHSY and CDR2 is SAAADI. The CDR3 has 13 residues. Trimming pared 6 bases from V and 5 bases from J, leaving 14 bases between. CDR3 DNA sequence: TGCGCCAGCAGCGGTGCTGACGAGGACGAGCAGTACTTC. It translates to CASSGADEDEQYF.

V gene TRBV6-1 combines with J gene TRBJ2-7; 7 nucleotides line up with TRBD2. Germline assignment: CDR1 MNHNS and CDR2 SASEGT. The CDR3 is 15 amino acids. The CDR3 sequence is CAIYLKRGPSYEQYF. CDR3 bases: TGTGCTATTTACCTCAAGCGGGGCCCTTCCTACGAGCAGTACTTC.

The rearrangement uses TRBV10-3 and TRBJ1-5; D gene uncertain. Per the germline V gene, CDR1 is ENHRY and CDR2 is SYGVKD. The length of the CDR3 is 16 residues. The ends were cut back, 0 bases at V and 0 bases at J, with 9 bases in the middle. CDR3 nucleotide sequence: TGTGCCATCAGTGAGTCGACTGGGCTTAGCAATCAGCCCCAGCATTTT. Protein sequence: CAISESTGLSNQPQHF.

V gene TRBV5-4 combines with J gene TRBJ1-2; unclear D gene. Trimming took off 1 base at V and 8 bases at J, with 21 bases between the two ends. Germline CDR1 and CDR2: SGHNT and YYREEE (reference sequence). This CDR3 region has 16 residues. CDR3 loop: CASSLSTLGSQEGYTF. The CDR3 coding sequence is TGTGCCAGCAGCTTGTCTACACTTGGCTCTCAGGAAGGCTACACCTTC.

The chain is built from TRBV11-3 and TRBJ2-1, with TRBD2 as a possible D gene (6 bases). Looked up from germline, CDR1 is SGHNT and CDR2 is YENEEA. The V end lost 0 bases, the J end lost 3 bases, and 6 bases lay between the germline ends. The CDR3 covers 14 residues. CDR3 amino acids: CASSLEGGYNEQFF. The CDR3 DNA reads TGTGCCAGCAGCTTAGAGGGGGGCTACAATGAGCAGTTCTTC.

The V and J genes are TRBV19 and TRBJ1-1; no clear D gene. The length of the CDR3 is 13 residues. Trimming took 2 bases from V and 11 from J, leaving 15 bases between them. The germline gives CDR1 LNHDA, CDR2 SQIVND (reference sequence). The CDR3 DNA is TGTGCCAGTAGTATATGGCGGGAGGACCAGGCTTTCTTT. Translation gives CASSIWREDQAFF. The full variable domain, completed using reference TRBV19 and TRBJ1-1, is DGGITQSPKYLFRKEGQNVTLSCEQNLNHDAMYWYRQDPGQGLRLIYYSQIVNDFQKGDIAEGYSVSREKKESFPLTVTSAQKNPTAFYLCASSIWREDQAFFGQGTRLTVV.

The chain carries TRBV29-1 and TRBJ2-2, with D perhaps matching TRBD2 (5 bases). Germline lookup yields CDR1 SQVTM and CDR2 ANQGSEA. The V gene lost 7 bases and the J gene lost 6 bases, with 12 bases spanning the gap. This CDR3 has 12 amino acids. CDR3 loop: CSARTAAGELFF. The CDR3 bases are TGCAGCGCCCGAACAGCGGCCGGGGAGCTGTTTTTT.

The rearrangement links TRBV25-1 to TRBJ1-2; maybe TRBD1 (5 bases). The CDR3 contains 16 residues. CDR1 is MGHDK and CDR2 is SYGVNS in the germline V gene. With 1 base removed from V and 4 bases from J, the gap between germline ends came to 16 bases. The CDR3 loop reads CASSELIFGARYGYTF. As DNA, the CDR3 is TGTGCCAGCAGTGAATTGATTTTTGGGGCTCGCTATGGCTACACCTTC.

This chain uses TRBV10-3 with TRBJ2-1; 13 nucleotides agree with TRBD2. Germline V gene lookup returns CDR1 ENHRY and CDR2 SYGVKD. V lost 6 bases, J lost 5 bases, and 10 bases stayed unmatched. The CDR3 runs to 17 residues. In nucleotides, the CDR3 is TGTGCCATCAGCAGACTAGCGGGAGGTTTGAGGGACAATGAGCAGTTCTTC. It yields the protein CAISRLAGGLRDNEQFF.

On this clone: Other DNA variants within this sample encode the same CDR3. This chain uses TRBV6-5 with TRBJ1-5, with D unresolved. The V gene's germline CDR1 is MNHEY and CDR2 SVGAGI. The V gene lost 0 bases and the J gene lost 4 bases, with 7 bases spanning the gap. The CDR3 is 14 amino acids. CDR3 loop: CASSYSGSNQPQHF. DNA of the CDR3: TGTGCCAGCAGTTACTCGGGCAGTAATCAGCCCCAGCATTTT.

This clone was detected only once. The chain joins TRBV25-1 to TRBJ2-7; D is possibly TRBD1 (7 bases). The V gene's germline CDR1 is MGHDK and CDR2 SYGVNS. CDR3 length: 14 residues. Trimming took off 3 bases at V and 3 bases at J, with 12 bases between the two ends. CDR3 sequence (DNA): TGTGCCAGCAGTGAGGAGGGGGCTCTCTACGAGCAGTACTTC. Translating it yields CASSEEGALYEQYF.

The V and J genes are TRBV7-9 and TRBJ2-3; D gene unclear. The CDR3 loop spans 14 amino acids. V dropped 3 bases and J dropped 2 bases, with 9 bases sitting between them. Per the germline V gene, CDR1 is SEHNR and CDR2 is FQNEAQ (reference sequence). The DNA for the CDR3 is TGTGCCAGCAGCTTCTGGACCTCCACAGATACGCAGTATTTT. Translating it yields CASSFWTSTDTQYF. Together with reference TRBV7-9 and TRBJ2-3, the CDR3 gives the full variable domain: DTGVSQNPRHKITKRGQNVTFRCDPISEHNRLYWYRQTLGQGPEFLTYFQNEAQLEKSRLLSDRFSAERPKGSFSTLEIQRTEQGDSAMYLCASSFWTSTDTQYFGPGTRLTVL.

The CDR3 region has the DNA TGCGCCAGCAGTGAGTTTCCGGGGGCCTCCGAGCAGTACTTC. Protein product: CASSEFPGASEQYF. This chain links TRBV10-2 with TRBJ2-7; D assignment may be TRBD1 or TRBD2 (6 bases each). The CDR3 totals 14 residues. Germline V gene data show CDR1 as WSHSY and CDR2 as SAAADI. V dropped 1 base and J dropped 6 bases, with 13 bases sitting between them.

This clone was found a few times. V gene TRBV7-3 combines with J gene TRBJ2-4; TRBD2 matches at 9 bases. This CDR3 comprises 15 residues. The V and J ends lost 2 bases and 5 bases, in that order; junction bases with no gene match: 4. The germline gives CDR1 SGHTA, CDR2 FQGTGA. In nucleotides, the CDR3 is TGTGCCAGCAGCTTAGCGGGAGGGCCCGAAAACATTCAGTACTTC. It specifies CASSLAGGPENIQYF.

The CDR3 spells CASSYAWTGDNEQFF. CDR3 DNA sequence: TGTGCCAGCAGTTACGCGTGGACAGGGGACAATGAGCAGTTCTTC. The genes are TRBV6-5 and TRBJ2-1, with 9 bases that match TRBD1. V gave up 2 bases and J gave up 5 bases; unmatched junction bases: 4. This CDR3 region has 15 residues. The germline V gene has CDR1 MNHEY and CDR2 SVGAGI.

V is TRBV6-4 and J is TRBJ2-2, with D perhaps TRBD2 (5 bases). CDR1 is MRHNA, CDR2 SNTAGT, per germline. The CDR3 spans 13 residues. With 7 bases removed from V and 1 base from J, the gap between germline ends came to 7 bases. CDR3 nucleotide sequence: TGTGCCAGCATGGCGGGGAACACCGGGGAGCTGTTTTTT. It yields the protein CASMAGNTGELFF.